This T cell receptor (beta chain) was sequenced for a study of cytomegalovirus exposure and HLA in healthy donors. Findings of the study overall: There were several of the most significant clusters that appeared linked to common viral pathogens in a later analysis. The study carried out a later analysis of TCR beta sequences. It associated approximately 17,000 of them with specific HLA alleles at a false discovery rate of 0.05.

There are 14 residues in the CDR3. V was clipped by 6 bases and J by 2 bases; unmatched bases: 6. CDR1 and CDR2 from the germline V gene are ENHRY and SYGVKD. To note about this clone: Antigen unknown.

PCR primers comprised 60 Vbeta and 13 Jbeta primers. Repertoires were generated with immunoSEQ multiplex PCR, while TCRdb's copy carries only in-frame clones and drops some. The table for this sample gives about 90,000 clones. The sequenced sample was PBMCs. The genes are TRBV10-3 and TRBJ1-2; 7 nucleotides align to TRBD1. The clonotype was recovered from a woman between 25 and 40 years old in good health and CMV-seronegative. CDR3 coding DNA: TGTGCCATCAGGATACAGGGGATCAACTATGGCTACACCTTC. This codes for CAIRIQGINYGYTF.